One and the same sample provided the 17 T cell receptor beta chains below, sequenced in a study of CD8+CD57+ T cells in acquired aplastic anemia (dated by TCRdb to 2016 to 2018). The sample was run on an Illumina HiSeq 2000. TCR beta VDJ combination and CDR3 sequence profiling used genomic DNA as the template. TCRdb applied fastp at Q25 and MiXCR to the public reads, then kept only in-frame beta chains. Identical CDR3 proteins give one entry, which carries the most common genes and DNA. The sample data list approximately 470,000 distinct CDR3 sequences, and roughly 34% of these were observed just once. Clones ranked in the top ten supply less than 0.85% of the sample. Expansion of CD8+CD57+ cells had been shown by flow cytometry in the patients chosen for sequencing. Specimen: sorted CD4+, CD8+, or CD8+CD57+ T cells (not recorded which) from PBMCs. Every receptor here comes from a human donor with aplastic anemia.

This clonotype was detected many times. V gene TRBV7-8 combines with J gene TRBJ2-7; TRBD1 might be the D (5 bases). Trimming cost V 1 base and J 0 bases, with 13 bases left between them. The CDR3 runs 16 residues. Germline V gene sequence: CDR1 SGHVS, CDR2 FQNEAQ. The CDR3 DNA reads as TGTGCCAGCAGCTTAGTTGCACAGGCCTTCTCCTACGAGCAGTACTTC. Translated: CASSLVAQAFSYEQYF.

This chain uses TRBV20-1 with TRBJ2-6; 14 nucleotides match TRBD2. The junction had 16 bases not matched to a gene; V was cut back by 4 bases and J by 11 bases. The CDR3 is made up of 18 amino acids. Germline values: CDR1 DFQATT, CDR2 SNEGSKA (reference sequence). The CDR3 loop is CSAKTYFRLAGGTYVLTF. The CDR3, as DNA: TGCAGTGCTAAGACTTACTTTCGACTAGCGGGAGGGACCTACGTCCTGACTTTC.

V gene TRBV7-3 combines with J gene TRBJ1-2; TRBD1 agrees at 8 bases. J lost 6 bases, V lost 6 bases, and 3 bases had no gene match. The CDR3 runs 12 residues. Germline V gene lookup returns CDR1 SGHTA and CDR2 FQGTGA. The CDR3 is CASRDRADGYTF. The CDR3 DNA reads as TGTGCCAGCAGGGACAGGGCTGATGGCTACACCTTC. The full variable domain, its missing parts supplied by reference TRBV7-3 and TRBJ1-2, is GAGVSQTPSNKVTEKGKYVELRCDPISGHTALYWYRQSLGQGPEFLIYFQGTGAADDSGLPNDRFFAVRPEGSVSTLKIQRTERGDSAVYLCASRDRADGYTFGSGTRLTVV.

The rearrangement joins TRBV19 to TRBJ1-3; D unresolved. In germline, CDR1 is LNHDA, CDR2 SQIVND (reference sequence). V was pared by 5 bases and J by 3 bases, with 20 bases between. This CDR3 is built from 17 residues. The CDR3 loop reads CASSGLEGALRGNTIYF. In DNA form, the CDR3 reads TGTGCCAGTAGTGGCCTTGAGGGAGCGCTCCGTGGAAACACCATATATTTT.

At least ten counts were recorded for this clonotype. This chain joins TRBV19 and TRBJ1-5; D not resolved. This CDR3 spans 16 amino acids. Germline V gene sequence: CDR1 LNHDA, CDR2 SQIVND (reference sequence). The ends were cut back, 7 bases at V and 7 bases at J, with 23 bases in the middle. The CDR3 protein is CASTTLRGASFQPQHF. The CDR3 nucleotides read TGTGCCAGTACGACCTTACGGGGTGCCAGTTTCCAGCCCCAGCATTTT. Full variable domain (outside the CDR3, taken from reference TRBV19 and TRBJ1-5): DGGITQSPKYLFRKEGQNVTLSCEQNLNHDAMYWYRQDPGQGLRLIYYSQIVNDFQKGDIAEGYSVSREKKESFPLTVTSAQKNPTAFYLCASTTLRGASFQPQHFGDGTRLSIL.

The genes are TRBV14 and TRBJ2-4; D is ambiguous. There are 16 residues in the CDR3. The V end was cut by 0 bases, the J end by 0 bases, with 9 bases between. Looked up from germline, CDR1 is SGHDN and CDR2 is FVKESK. For the CDR3, the DNA is TGTGCCAGCAGCCAAGAAAGCACTTTAGCCAAAAACATTCAGTACTTC. It encodes CASSQESTLAKNIQYF.

The sample holds many counts of this clonotype. This sequence joins TRBV9 and TRBJ1-2; tentative D call: TRBD1 (6 bases). In germline, CDR1 is SGDLS, CDR2 YYNGEE. The CDR3 covers 14 residues. V gave up 6 bases and J gave up 2 bases, with 14 bases separating them. CDR3 amino acids: CASTREGGNYGYTF. In nucleotides, the CDR3 is TGTGCCAGCACCAGAGAGGGGGGGAACTATGGCTACACCTTC.

This clonotype was counted between two and nine times. The J gene is TRBJ2-7, the V gene TRBV20-1; 14 bases are shared with TRBD2. The CDR3 is made up of 15 amino acids. CDR1 and CDR2 from the germline V gene are DFQATT and SNEGSKA (reference sequence). The junction had 7 bases not matched to a gene; V was cut back by 7 bases and J by 2 bases. The CDR3 sequence is CSGVTSGRGTYEQYF. The CDR3 coding sequence is TGCAGTGGGGTGACTAGCGGGAGGGGAACCTACGAGCAGTACTTC.

The genes are TRBV7-8 and TRBJ2-2; D may be TRBD2 (5 bases). The CDR3 spans 15 residues. V lost 5 bases and J lost 2, with 12 bases in between. Germline V gives CDR1 SGHVS, CDR2 FQNEAQ. CDR3 residues: CASSARASNTGELFF. The CDR3, as DNA: TGTGCCAGCAGCGCGAGGGCCAGCAACACCGGGGAGCTGTTTTTT.

This clonotype was detected only a few times. The chain is built from TRBV7-2 and TRBJ2-7; no reliable D call. CDR3 length: 13 residues. The V gene's germline CDR1 is SGHTA and CDR2 FQGNSA. V was shortened by 7 bases and J by 2 bases, with 12 bases between the two germline ends. CDR3 residues: CASTALGPYEQYF. CDR3 nucleotide sequence: TGTGCCAGCACCGCGCTGGGCCCCTACGAGCAGTACTTC. The full variable domain, its missing parts supplied by reference TRBV7-2 and TRBJ2-7, is GAGVSQSPSNKVTEKGKDVELRCDPISGHTALYWYRQSLGQGLEFLIYFQGNSAPDKSGLPSDRFSAERTGGSVSTLTIQRTQQEDSAVYLCASTALGPYEQYFGPGTRLTVT.

Comment on this clonotype: This may be a read error, as it is one base from a much larger clone. This rearrangement joins TRBV25-1 to TRBJ1-4; no firm D call. Germline-derived CDR1 and CDR2 are MGHDK and SYGVNS. Trimming shortened V by 3 bases and J by 3 bases, and 8 bases separated the two germline ends. The CDR3 consists of 14 residues. CDR3: CASSDTVPNEKLFF. In DNA, the CDR3 is TGTGCCAGCAGTGATACAGTTCCTAATGAAAAACTGTTTTTT.

This clonotype was observed at least ten times. The CDR3 coding sequence is TGTGCCAGTAGTAGAGGACAGAGCACTGAAGCTTTCTTT. As protein: CASSRGQSTEAFF. V usage is TRBV19 and J usage is TRBJ1-1; a weak D match, TRBD1 (6 bases). CDR3 length equals 13 residues. CDR1 is LNHDA and CDR2 is SQIVND in the germline V gene (reference sequence). Trimming removed 4 bases at V and 4 bases at J, with 10 bases between.

Ten or more counts support this clonotype. This chain joins TRBV29-1 and TRBJ2-1; D may match TRBD1 or TRBD2 (5 bases each). V shed 6 bases and J shed 6 bases, with 15 bases lying between them. This CDR3 is 13 amino acids long. Germline V gene lookup returns CDR1 SQVTM and CDR2 ANQGSEA. This chain's CDR3 is CSVRGILGNEQFF. The DNA for the CDR3 is TGCAGCGTGAGGGGAATCCTAGGCAATGAGCAGTTCTTC.

This clonotype was counted at least ten times. The rearrangement links TRBV19 to TRBJ1-5, with D perhaps matching TRBD1 (5 bases). Germline lookup yields CDR1 LNHDA and CDR2 SQIVND (reference sequence). V was trimmed by 6 bases and J by 5 bases, leaving 11 bases between them. The CDR3 totals 13 residues. This CDR3 reads CASRAQGYQPQHF. CDR3 in DNA: TGTGCCAGTAGGGCTCAGGGATATCAGCCCCAGCATTTT.

This clonotype was observed at least ten times. The chain combines TRBV7-2 with TRBJ2-7; 8 bases fit TRBD1. Germline lookup yields CDR1 SGHTA and CDR2 FQGNSA. The ends lost 5 bases at V and 0 bases at J; junction bases unmatched: 6. The CDR3 consists of 15 residues. CDR3 sequence reads: CASSTTGGSSYEQYF. CDR3 bases: TGTGCCAGCAGCACCACAGGGGGGAGCTCCTACGAGCAGTACTTC.

For this clonotype: Possible read error: a much larger clone is one base away. The chain recombines TRBV5-1 with TRBJ1-6; D is perhaps TRBD1 (5 bases). The CDR3 has 16 amino acids. V gave up 3 bases and J gave up 7 bases, with 17 bases separating them. Germline V gives CDR1 SGHRS, CDR2 YFSETQ. In DNA, the CDR3 is TGCGCCAGCAGCTCAAATGCGGGGGAGGGAAATTCACCCCTCCACTTT. Amino acid sequence: CASSSNAGEGNSPLHF.

In its sample, this clonotype was seen many times. The J gene is TRBJ2-7, the V gene TRBV9, with 7 bases fitting TRBD2. This CDR3 region has 15 residues. Trimming took 4 bases from V and 0 from J; bases not matched to a gene: 7. Germline assignment: CDR1 SGDLS and CDR2 YYNGEE. The CDR3 sequence is CASSPVAGSSYEQYF. DNA for the CDR3: TGTGCCAGCAGCCCCGTAGCGGGCAGCTCCTACGAGCAGTACTTC. The entire variable domain, with the rest obtained from reference TRBV9 and TRBJ2-7, is as follows: DSGVTQTPKHLITATGQRVTLRCSPRSGDLSVYWYQQSLDQGLQFLIQYYNGEERAKGNILERFSAQQFPDLHSELNLSSLELGDSALYFCASSPVAGSSYEQYFGPGTRLTVT.